The T cell receptor beta chain described here comes from a study of cytomegalovirus exposure and HLA in healthy donors. Study in general: The same platform was used for the roughly 120 validation repertoires as for the 666 first-cohort repertoires, as reported in a later analysis.

Findings and limits, study-wide: TCR sequences were mostly rare, though some public TCRs occurred in many donors. Specific recognition of CMV antigens was confirmed in vitro for a few chains (all CMV-associated).

CDR1 is LNHNV, CDR2 YYDKDF, per germline (reference sequence). The V end was cut by 1 base, the J end by 7 bases, with 20 bases between. The CDR3 contains 16 residues. This clone was recorded once. What it recognizes is unknown. Libraries were prepared by immunoSEQ multiplex PCR; TCRdb keeps only in-frame clonotypes and omits some of them. The sample consists of 90,000 to 150,000 clones, 88% of them appearing once. This chain joins TRBV15 and TRBJ2-7; perhaps TRBD1 as D (6 bases). Sequences were obtained from PBMCs. The sequence was obtained from a woman aged 18-30 years in good health and CMV-seropositive. CDR3 bases: TGTGCCACCAGCAGAGTCCTTGGTGTAGGGGGAAATGAGCAGTACTTC. Translated: CATSRVLGVGGNEQYF.